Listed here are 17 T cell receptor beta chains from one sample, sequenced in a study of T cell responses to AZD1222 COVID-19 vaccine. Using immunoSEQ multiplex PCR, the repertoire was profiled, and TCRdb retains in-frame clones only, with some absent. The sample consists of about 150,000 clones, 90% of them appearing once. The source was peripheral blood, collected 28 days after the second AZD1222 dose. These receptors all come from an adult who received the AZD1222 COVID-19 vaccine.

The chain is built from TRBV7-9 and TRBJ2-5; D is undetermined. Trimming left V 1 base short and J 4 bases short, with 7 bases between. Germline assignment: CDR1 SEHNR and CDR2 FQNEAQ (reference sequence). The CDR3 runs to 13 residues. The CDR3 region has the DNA TGTGCCAGCAGCTTAGATTTAGCAGAGACCCAGTACTTC. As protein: CASSLDLAETQYF.

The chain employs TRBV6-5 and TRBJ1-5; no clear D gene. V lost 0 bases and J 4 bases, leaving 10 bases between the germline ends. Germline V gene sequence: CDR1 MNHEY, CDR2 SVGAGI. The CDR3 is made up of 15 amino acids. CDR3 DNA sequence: TGTGCCAGCAGTTACTCCCTCCAGCTAAATCAGCCCCAGCATTTT. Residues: CASSYSLQLNQPQHF.

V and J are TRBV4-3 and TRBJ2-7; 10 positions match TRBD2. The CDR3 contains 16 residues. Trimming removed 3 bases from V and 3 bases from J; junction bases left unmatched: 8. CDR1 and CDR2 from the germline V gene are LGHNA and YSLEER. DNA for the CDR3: TGCGCCAGCAGCCAGGGCCTGGCTAGCGGGAGCTACGAGCAGTACTTC. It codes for CASSQGLASGSYEQYF.

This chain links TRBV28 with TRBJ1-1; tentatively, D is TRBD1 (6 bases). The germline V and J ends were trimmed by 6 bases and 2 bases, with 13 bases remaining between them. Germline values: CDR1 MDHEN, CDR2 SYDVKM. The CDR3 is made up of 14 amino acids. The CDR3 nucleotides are TGTGCCAGCAGGATAGGGGGACTCAACACTGAAGCTTTCTTT. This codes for CASRIGGLNTEAFF. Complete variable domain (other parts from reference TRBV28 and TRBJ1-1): DVKVTQSSRYLVKRTGEKVFLECVQDMDHENMFWYRQDPGLGLRLIYFSYDVKMKEKGDIPEGYSVSREKKERFSLILESASTNQTSMYLCASRIGGLNTEAFFGQGTRLTVV.

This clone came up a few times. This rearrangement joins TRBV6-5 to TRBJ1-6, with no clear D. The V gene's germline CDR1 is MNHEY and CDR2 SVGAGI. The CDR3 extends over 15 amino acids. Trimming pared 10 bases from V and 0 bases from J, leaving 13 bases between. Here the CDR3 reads CATREGSSYNSPLHF. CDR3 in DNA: TGTGCCACCCGGGAAGGCAGCTCCTATAATTCACCCCTCCACTTT.

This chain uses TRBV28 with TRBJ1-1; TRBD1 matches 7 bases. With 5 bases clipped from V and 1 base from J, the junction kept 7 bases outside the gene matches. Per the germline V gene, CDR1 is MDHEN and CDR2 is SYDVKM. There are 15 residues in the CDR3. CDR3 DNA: TGTGCCAGCAGTGAGGGGGACAGAAAGAACACTGAAGCTTTCTTT. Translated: CASSEGDRKNTEAFF.

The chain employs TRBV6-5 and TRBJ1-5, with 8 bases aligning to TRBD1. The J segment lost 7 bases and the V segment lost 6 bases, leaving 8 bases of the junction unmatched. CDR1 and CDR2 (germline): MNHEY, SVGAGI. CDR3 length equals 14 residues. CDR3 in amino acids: CASRIQGEWQPQHF. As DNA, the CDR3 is TGTGCCAGCAGAATACAGGGGGAATGGCAGCCCCAGCATTTT.

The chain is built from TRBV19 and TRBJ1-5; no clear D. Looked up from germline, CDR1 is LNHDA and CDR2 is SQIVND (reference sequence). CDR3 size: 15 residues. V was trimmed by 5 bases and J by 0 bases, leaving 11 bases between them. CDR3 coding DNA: TGTGCCAGTAGTGGAAAGGCCTATAGCAATCAGCCCCAGCATTTT. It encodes CASSGKAYSNQPQHF.

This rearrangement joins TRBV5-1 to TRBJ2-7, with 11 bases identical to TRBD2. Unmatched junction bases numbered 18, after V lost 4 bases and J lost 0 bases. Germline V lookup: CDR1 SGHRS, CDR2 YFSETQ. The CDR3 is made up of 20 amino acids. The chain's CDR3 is CASSRYMTSGALSSSYEQYF. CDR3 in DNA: TGCGCCAGCAGCCGCTACATGACTAGCGGGGCGCTATCAAGCTCCTACGAGCAGTACTTC.

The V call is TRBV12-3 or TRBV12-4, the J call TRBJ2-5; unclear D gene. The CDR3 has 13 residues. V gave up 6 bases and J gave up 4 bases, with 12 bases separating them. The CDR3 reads CASRIEPAETQYF. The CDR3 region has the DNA TGTGCCAGCAGGATAGAACCCGCAGAGACCCAGTACTTC.

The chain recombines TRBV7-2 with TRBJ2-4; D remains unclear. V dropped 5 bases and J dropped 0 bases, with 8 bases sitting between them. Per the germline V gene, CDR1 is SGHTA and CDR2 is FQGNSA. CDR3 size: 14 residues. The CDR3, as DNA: TGTGCCAGCAGCCCCCCCTTAGCCAAAAACATTCAGTACTTC. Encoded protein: CASSPPLAKNIQYF.

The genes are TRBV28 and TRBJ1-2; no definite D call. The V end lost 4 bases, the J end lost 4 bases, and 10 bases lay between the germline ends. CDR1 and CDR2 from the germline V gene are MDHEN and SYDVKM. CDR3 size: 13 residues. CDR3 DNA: TGTGCCAGCAGTTCCTCCACAGTCTATGGCTACACCTTC. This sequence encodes CASSSSTVYGYTF.

CDR3 sequence reads: CSVKWGSSYNEQFF. CDR3 sequence (DNA): TGCAGCGTTAAATGGGGGAGCTCCTACAATGAGCAGTTCTTC. V usage is TRBV29-1 and J usage is TRBJ2-1; D tentatively fits TRBD1 or TRBD2 (5 bases each). The CDR3 loop spans 14 amino acids. Deletions cut 5 bases from V and 0 bases from J, with 11 bases between. Germline CDR1 is SQVTM and CDR2 is ANQGSEA.

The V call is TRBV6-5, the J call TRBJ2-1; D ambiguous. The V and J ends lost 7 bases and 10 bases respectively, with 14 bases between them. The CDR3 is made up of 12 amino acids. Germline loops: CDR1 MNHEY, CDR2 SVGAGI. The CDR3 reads CASILPDGEQFF. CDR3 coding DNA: TGTGCCAGCATCTTACCGGACGGGGAGCAGTTCTTC.

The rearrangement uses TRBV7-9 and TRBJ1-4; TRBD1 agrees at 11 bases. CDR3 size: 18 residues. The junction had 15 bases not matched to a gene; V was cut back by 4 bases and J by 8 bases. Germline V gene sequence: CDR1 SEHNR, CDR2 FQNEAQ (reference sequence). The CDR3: CASSSSGTGGYFPEKLFF. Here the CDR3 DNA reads TGTGCCAGCAGCTCATCCGGGACAGGGGGGTACTTTCCCGAAAAACTGTTTTTT.

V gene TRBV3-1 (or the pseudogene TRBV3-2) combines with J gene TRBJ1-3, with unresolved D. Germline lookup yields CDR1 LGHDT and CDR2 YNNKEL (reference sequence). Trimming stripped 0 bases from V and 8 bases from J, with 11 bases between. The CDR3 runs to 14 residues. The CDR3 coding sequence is TGTGCCAGCAGCCAAGATTCGACGACGTACACCATATATTTT. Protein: CASSQDSTTYTIYF.

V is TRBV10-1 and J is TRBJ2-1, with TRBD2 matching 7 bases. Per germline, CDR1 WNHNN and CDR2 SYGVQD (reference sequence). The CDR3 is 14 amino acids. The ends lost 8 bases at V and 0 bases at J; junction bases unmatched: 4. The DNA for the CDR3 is TGCGCCAGCGGGGGGGGTAGCTCCTACAATGAGCAGTTCTTC. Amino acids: CASGGGSSYNEQFF.